Listed below are T cell receptor beta chains from one sample, sequenced in a study of OX40 agonist ivuxolimab in advanced cancers. Some clones are missing from TCRdb's copy, which holds only in-frame ones; the method was immunoSEQ multiplex PCR. This table has approximately 73,000 clones, roughly 89% appearing once. The input for sequencing was CD4+ or CD8+ T cells sorted from blood, taken in a trial of the OX40 agonist ivuxolimab. Receptors were obtained from an adult with an advanced solid tumor such as melanoma, head and neck, liver or kidney cancer. Each CDR3 is given with its conserved first and last residue. A D gene is named only where the DNA matches it firmly. Size tells how often a clone was seen (once, few, many) or the class of an expanded clone, and some rows leave it out.

D gene: .
J gene: TRBJ1-1
V gene: TRBV28
clone size: .
CDR3 length: 14
CDR3 protein: CASSNHGANTEAFF
CDR3 DNA: TGTGCCAGCAGTAACCACGGGGCGAACACTGAAGCTTTCTTT

D gene: TRBD2
J gene: TRBJ2-7
V gene: TRBV28
clone size: .
CDR3 length: 15
CDR3 protein: CASSFIRGGVYEQYF
CDR3 DNA: TGTGCCAGCAGTTTCATTCGTGGGGGGGTCTACGAGCAGTACTTC

D gene: .
J gene: TRBJ2-1
V gene: TRBV15
clone size: .
CDR3 length: 13
CDR3 protein: CATSRDFGYEQFF
CDR3 DNA: TGTGCCACCAGCAGAGATTTCGGGTATGAGCAGTTCTTC

D gene: TRBD1
J gene: TRBJ1-2
V gene: TRBV19
clone size: .
CDR3 length: 17
CDR3 protein: CASSHRTDRASPYGYTF
CDR3 DNA: TGTGCCAGTAGTCATCGGACGGACAGGGCAAGCCCTTATGGCTACACCTTC

D gene: .
J gene: TRBJ1-1
V gene: TRBV5-6
clone size: few
CDR3 length: 14
CDR3 protein: CASSLVQGNTEAFF
CDR3 DNA: TGTGCCAGCAGCTTGGTACAGGGGAACACTGAAGCTTTCTTT

D gene: .
J gene: TRBJ1-2
V gene: TRBV21-1
clone size: .
CDR3 length: 14
CDR3 protein: CASRGNRGGYGYTF
CDR3 DNA: TGTGCCAGCAGAGGAAACAGGGGGGGTTATGGCTACACCTTC

D gene: TRBD1
J gene: TRBJ2-6
V gene: TRBV19
clone size: .
CDR3 length: 17
CDR3 protein: CASRRGTGESGANVLTF
CDR3 DNA: TGTGCCAGTAGAAGAGGGACAGGGGAAAGTGGGGCCAACGTCCTGACTTTC

D gene: TRBD2
J gene: TRBJ2-1
V gene: TRBV4-2
clone size: .
CDR3 length: 15
CDR3 protein: CASSQSGGPNNEQFF
CDR3 DNA: TGTGCCAGCAGCCAGAGCGGGGGCCCTAACAATGAGCAGTTCTTC

D gene: .
J gene: TRBJ2-6
V gene: TRBV9
clone size: once
CDR3 length: 15
CDR3 protein: CASSVGGVGANVLTF
CDR3 DNA: TGTGCCAGCAGCGTAGGAGGGGTGGGGGCCAACGTCCTGACTTTC

D gene: TRBD1
J gene: TRBJ1-4
V gene: TRBV5-8
clone size: .
CDR3 length: 15
CDR3 protein: CASSFRDRENEKLFF
CDR3 DNA: TGTGCCAGCAGCTTCCGGGACAGAGAGAATGAAAAACTGTTTTTT

D gene: .
J gene: TRBJ2-3
V gene: TRBV2
clone size: .
CDR3 length: 15
CDR3 protein: CASSGSGSGTDTQYF
CDR3 DNA: TGTGCCAGCAGTGGTAGCGGTTCCGGCACAGATACGCAGTATTTT

D gene: .
J gene: TRBJ2-3
V gene: TRBV14
clone size: .
CDR3 length: 15
CDR3 protein: CASSQGLNRGDTQYF
CDR3 DNA: TGTGCCAGCAGCCAAGGACTAAACCGAGGAGATACGCAGTATTTT

D gene: TRBD2
J gene: TRBJ2-3
V gene: TRBV7-2
clone size: .
CDR3 length: 15
CDR3 protein: CASSLWRGGTDTQYF
CDR3 DNA: TGTGCCAGCAGCTTGTGGCGGGGGGGGACAGATACGCAGTATTTT

D gene: .
J gene: TRBJ2-3
V gene: TRBV30
clone size: .
CDR3 length: 13
CDR3 protein: CAWSEGVTDTQYF
CDR3 DNA: TGTGCCTGGAGTGAAGGGGTTACAGATACGCAGTATTTT

D gene: .
J gene: TRBJ1-4
V gene: TRBV6-5
clone size: .
CDR3 length: 15
CDR3 protein: CASSYGGTINEKLFF
CDR3 DNA: TGTGCCAGCAGTTATGGAGGGACTATAAATGAAAAACTGTTTTTT

D gene: .
J gene: TRBJ2-1
V gene: TRBV7-3
clone size: .
CDR3 length: 13
CDR3 protein: CASARPGDLEQFF
CDR3 DNA: TGTGCCAGCGCAAGGCCGGGGGATCTTGAGCAGTTCTTC

D gene: .
J gene: TRBJ2-6
V gene: TRBV5-4
clone size: .
CDR3 length: 16
CDR3 protein: CASSRVRDSGANVLTF
CDR3 DNA: TGTGCCAGCAGCAGGGTGAGGGACTCTGGGGCCAACGTCCTGACTTTC

D gene: TRBD1
J gene: TRBJ1-2
V gene: TRBV23-1
clone size: few
CDR3 length: 16
CDR3 protein: CASSPTPGQGVYGYTF
CDR3 DNA: TGCGCCAGCAGTCCCACCCCGGGACAGGGGGTCTATGGCTACACCTTC

D gene: .
J gene: TRBJ2-7
V gene: TRBV6-1
clone size: .
CDR3 length: 15
CDR3 protein: CASNQNREFRSEQYF
CDR3 DNA: TGTGCCAGCAACCAAAACAGGGAGTTTAGGTCCGAGCAGTACTTC

D gene: .
J gene: TRBJ2-2
V gene: TRBV19
clone size: once
CDR3 length: 15
CDR3 protein: CASSSQGGYTGELFF
CDR3 DNA: TGTGCCAGTAGTTCCCAGGGGGGGTACACCGGGGAGCTGTTTTTT

D gene: .
J gene: TRBJ2-7
V gene: TRBV11-2
clone size: .
CDR3 length: 15
CDR3 protein: CASSPGHQSSYEQYF
CDR3 DNA: TGTGCCAGCAGCCCCGGACACCAGAGCTCCTACGAGCAGTACTTC

D gene: .
J gene: TRBJ1-5
V gene: TRBV10-3
clone size: .
CDR3 length: 12
CDR3 protein: CAISERVQPQHF
CDR3 DNA: TGTGCCATCAGTGAGAGGGTTCAGCCCCAGCATTTT

D gene: .
J gene: TRBJ1-1
V gene: TRBV4-2
clone size: once
CDR3 length: 16
CDR3 protein: CASSQDPRQANTEAFF
CDR3 DNA: TGTGCCAGCAGCCAAGATCCTAGGCAGGCGAACACTGAAGCTTTCTTT

D gene: .
J gene: TRBJ1-1
V gene: TRBV29-1
clone size: .
CDR3 length: 12
CDR3 protein: CSVAGASTEAFF
CDR3 DNA: TGCAGCGTTGCTGGGGCGAGCACTGAAGCTTTCTTT

D gene: .
J gene: TRBJ1-1
V gene: TRBV5-4
clone size: .
CDR3 length: 14
CDR3 protein: CASSLEGGNTEAFF
CDR3 DNA: TGTGCCAGCAGCTTGGAAGGCGGGAACACTGAAGCTTTCTTT

D gene: .
J gene: TRBJ1-2
V gene: TRBV14
clone size: .
CDR3 length: 13
CDR3 protein: CASSPRAGDGYTF
CDR3 DNA: TGTGCCAGCAGCCCCCGGGCAGGGGATGGCTACACCTTC

D gene: TRBD1
J gene: TRBJ2-7
V gene: TRBV30
clone size: .
CDR3 length: 13
CDR3 protein: CAWRGDRGYEQYF
CDR3 DNA: TGTGCCTGGAGGGGGGACAGGGGGTACGAGCAGTACTTC

D gene: TRBD1
J gene: TRBJ1-5
V gene: TRBV19
clone size: .
CDR3 length: 14
CDR3 protein: CASSWRQGNQPQHF
CDR3 DNA: TGTGCCAGTAGTTGGAGACAGGGGAATCAGCCCCAGCATTTT

D gene: .
J gene: TRBJ1-6
V gene: TRBV7-9
clone size: .
CDR3 length: 17
CDR3 protein: CASSLDQGFSYNSPLHF
CDR3 DNA: TGTGCCAGCAGCTTAGATCAGGGTTTCTCCTATAATTCACCCCTCCACTTT

D gene: .
J gene: TRBJ1-5
V gene: TRBV28
clone size: .
CDR3 length: 14
CDR3 protein: CASSPTTGHQPQHF
CDR3 DNA: TGTGCCAGCAGTCCAACCACGGGGCATCAGCCCCAGCATTTT

D gene: TRBD1
J gene: TRBJ1-4
V gene: TRBV9
clone size: .
CDR3 length: 14
CDR3 protein: CASGTGGANEKLFF
CDR3 DNA: TGTGCCAGCGGGACAGGGGGCGCGAATGAAAAACTGTTTTTT

D gene: .
J gene: TRBJ1-4
V gene: TRBV7-6
clone size: .
CDR3 length: 17
CDR3 protein: CASSLVPMGKPNEKLFF
CDR3 DNA: TGTGCCAGCAGCTTAGTCCCAATGGGCAAGCCTAATGAAAAACTGTTTTTT

D gene: TRBD1
J gene: TRBJ2-5
V gene: TRBV2
clone size: .
CDR3 length: 15
CDR3 protein: CASSDVQGAVETQYF
CDR3 DNA: TGTGCCAGCAGTGATGTACAGGGGGCCGTGGAGACCCAGTACTTC

D gene: .
J gene: TRBJ1-6
V gene: TRBV5-6
clone size: once
CDR3 length: 14
CDR3 protein: CASSPEDSRSPLHF
CDR3 DNA: TGTGCCAGCAGCCCGGAAGACAGTCGTTCGCCCCTCCACTTT

D gene: .
J gene: TRBJ1-6
V gene: TRBV6-1
clone size: .
CDR3 length: 12
CDR3 protein: CASSRSGSPLHF
CDR3 DNA: TGTGCCAGCAGTCGCTCAGGTTCACCCCTCCACTTT

D gene: TRBD1
J gene: TRBJ2-2
V gene: TRBV5-1
clone size: .
CDR3 length: 16
CDR3 protein: CASSSTGGRSTGELFF
CDR3 DNA: TGCGCCAGCAGCTCCACAGGGGGTCGGAGCACCGGGGAGCTGTTTTTT

D gene: TRBD2
J gene: TRBJ2-1
V gene: TRBV9
clone size: .
CDR3 length: 15
CDR3 protein: CASSVSSGGAYEQFF
CDR3 DNA: TGTGCCAGCAGCGTATCTAGCGGGGGGGCCTATGAGCAGTTCTTC

D gene: TRBD1
J gene: TRBJ1-2
V gene: TRBV4-1
clone size: once
CDR3 length: 17
CDR3 protein: CASSQGGISAGGRGYTF
CDR3 DNA: TGCGCCAGCAGTCAAGGGGGGATCAGCGCAGGGGGTCGGGGCTACACCTTC

D gene: .
J gene: TRBJ1-4
V gene: TRBV6-1
clone size: .
CDR3 length: 12
CDR3 protein: CASNREAGVLFF
CDR3 DNA: TGTGCCAGCAACCGGGAGGCAGGGGTACTGTTTTTT

D gene: TRBD1
J gene: TRBJ2-2
V gene: TRBV2
clone size: .
CDR3 length: 14
CDR3 protein: CASIRGGNTGELFF
CDR3 DNA: TGTGCCAGCATAAGAGGGGGCAACACCGGGGAGCTGTTTTTT